This TCR beta chain was captured in a study of T-cell memory formation after mild COVID-19. Study as a whole: There were largely donor-specific TCR clusters.

Germline assignment: CDR1 SGDLS and CDR2 YYNGEE. The ends lost 0 bases at V and 2 bases at J; junction bases unmatched: 10. The CDR3 loop spans 18 amino acids. Of note for this clonotype: Its target is not known.

Findings of the study overall: Shrinking CD4+ clones were chiefly CM and EM; CD8+ ones were chiefly EMRA. Clones contracting day 15 to 85 were balanced CD4/CD8; later expanders leaned CD4+.

Using its own MiXCR run on the 5' RACE reads, TCRdb lists one record per CDR3 protein. The sample contains 220,000 or so distinct CDR3 sequences, more than 8% of which appear only once. The J gene is TRBJ2-7, the V gene TRBV9, with TRBD2 matching over 11 bases. Sequencing was done on a sample of PBMCs or a T cell subset sorted from them (not recorded which). This clonotype was sampled from a young man who had mild COVID-19 (a few samples of this study predate the infection). Cell type and time point are not known. CDR3 protein: CASSVGVTSGDHTYEQYF. The CDR3, as DNA: TGTGCCAGCAGCGTAGGTGTGACTAGCGGGGACCATACCTACGAGCAGTACTTC. Drawing the rest from reference TRBV9 and TRBJ2-7, the complete variable domain is DSGVTQTPKHLITATGQRVTLRCSPRSGDLSVYWYQQSLDQGLQFLIQYYNGEERAKGNILERFSAQQFPDLHSELNLSSLELGDSALYFCASSVGVTSGDHTYEQYFGPGTRLTVT.